These 15 T cell receptor beta chains share one sample of origin, sequenced in a study of shared T cell receptors in the human thymus (dated by TCRdb to the early 2020s). The library was obtained by the immunoSEQ multiplex PCR assay. The table was pulled from immuneACCESS by TCRdb, which kept in-frame rearrangements only. Such tables lose some clones; where checked, under half of the loss comes from unresolved V genes, and the rest has no known cause. This sample comprises almost 550,000 clones, around three quarters of them detected only once. Less than 0.015% of the sample lies in the top ten. The same sample was also used in a study of human thymus T cells.

Sequencing was carried out using thymocytes. Every receptor here comes from a boy in the first two years of life with a congenital heart defect. Donor details come from another sample of the same person, matched by shared clones.

This clone came up a few times. The rearrangement links TRBV27 to TRBJ2-1; TRBD2 aligns across 10 bases. This CDR3 comprises 18 residues. CDR1 and CDR2 (germline): MNHEY, SMNVEV (reference sequence). V shed 2 bases and J 2 bases; nucleotides not matched to a gene: 9. CDR3 nucleotide sequence: TGTGCCAGCAGTTTAGAGGATCTCGGGACTAGCGCCTACAATGAGCAGTTCTTC. This translates into CASSLEDLGTSAYNEQFF.

The chain has TRBV19 and TRBJ2-6; TRBD1 matches at 7 bases. Trimming took 7 bases from V and 4 from J; bases not matched to a gene: 10. Germline CDR1 and CDR2: LNHDA and SQIVND (reference sequence). This CDR3 contains 16 residues. The CDR3 spells CASIRGGALGANVLTF. CDR3 nucleotides: TGTGCCAGTATTAGAGGGGGCGCTCTGGGGGCCAACGTCCTGACTTTC.

The gene calls are TRBV7-6 and TRBJ2-7; 8 bases match TRBD2. The trim removed 5 bases at V and 4 bases at J, leaving 13 bases unmatched. This CDR3 comprises 16 residues. CDR1 and CDR2 from the germline V gene are SGHVS and FNYEAQ. This CDR3 is CASSLGRAPLDYEQYF. The CDR3 nucleotides read TGTGCCAGCAGCCTCGGGAGGGCCCCTCTGGATTACGAGCAGTACTTC. The full variable domain, in which reference TRBV7-6 and TRBJ2-7 provide the parts outside the CDR3, is GAGVSQSPRYKVTKRGQDVALRCDPISGHVSLYWYRQALGQGPEFLTYFNYEAQQDKSGLPNDRFSAERPEGSISTLTIQRTEQRDSAMYRCASSLGRAPLDYEQYFGPGTRLTVT.

CDR3: CAINSGRASETQYF. As DNA, the CDR3 is TGTGCCATCAATAGCGGGAGGGCCTCGGAGACCCAGTACTTC. The V and J genes are TRBV10-3 and TRBJ2-5, with 11 bases aligning to TRBD2. The CDR3 runs 14 residues. V lost 7 bases, J lost 5 bases, and 6 bases stayed unmatched. Germline CDR1 and CDR2: ENHRY and SYGVKD.

In the case of this clone: Other DNA sequences in this specimen translate into the identical CDR3. The chain employs TRBV28 and TRBJ1-2, with 7 bases matching TRBD1. Germline lookup yields CDR1 MDHEN and CDR2 SYDVKM. The V gene end was trimmed by 5 bases and the J gene end by 3 bases; junction bases not matched to a gene: 3. The CDR3 is 13 residues long. The CDR3 protein is CASSPQGDYGYTF. CDR3 DNA: TGTGCCAGCAGTCCTCAGGGGGACTATGGCTACACCTTC.

The rearrangement links TRBV4-1 to TRBJ2-1; 11 positions match TRBD2. The CDR3 has 15 residues. Germline values: CDR1 MGHRA, CDR2 YSYEKL. V shed 4 bases, J shed 6 bases, and the junction held 5 bases outside the gene matches. CDR3 in amino acids: CASSPPGTSGNEQFF. The CDR3 region has the DNA TGCGCCAGCAGCCCCCCCGGGACTAGCGGCAATGAGCAGTTCTTC.

This clone was seen only a few times. This chain links TRBV4-2 with TRBJ2-1; tentatively, D is TRBD2 (6 bases). From germline, CDR1 is LGHNA and CDR2 YNFKEQ. V shed 2 bases and J shed 0 bases, with 14 bases lying between them. The CDR3 loop spans 17 amino acids. This CDR3 is CASSQRLAASSYNEQFF. CDR3 sequence (DNA): TGTGCCAGCAGCCAACGTTTAGCGGCCAGCTCCTACAATGAGCAGTTCTTC.

This sequence joins TRBV7-9 and TRBJ1-4; possibly TRBD1 for D (5 bases). CDR3 length: 12 amino acids. Germline lookup yields CDR1 SEHNR and CDR2 FQNEAQ (reference sequence). Deletions cut 8 bases from V and 5 bases from J, with 9 bases between. The CDR3 nucleotides are TGTGCCAGCCACGGGGGAAATGAAAAACTGTTTTTT. It translates to CASHGGNEKLFF.

This rearrangement joins TRBV10-1 to TRBJ1-3; possible D gene TRBD1, 6 bases. This CDR3 is built from 13 residues. With 5 bases removed from V and 2 bases from J, the gap between germline ends came to 7 bases. CDR1 and CDR2 from the germline V gene are WNHNN and SYGVQD (reference sequence). For the CDR3, the DNA is TGCGCCAGCAGTAGGACAGCTGGAAACACCATATATTTT. It specifies CASSRTAGNTIYF.

This chain uses TRBV5-1 with TRBJ1-2; D is perhaps TRBD1 (5 bases). Trimming cost V 4 bases and J 7 bases, with 14 bases left between them. This CDR3 region has 13 residues. Per germline, CDR1 SGHRS and CDR2 YFSETQ. The CDR3 coding sequence is TGCGCCAGCAGCCCACCAGGGTCCCGTGGCTACACCTTC. This codes for CASSPPGSRGYTF. The variable domain in full, with the rest retrieved from reference TRBV5-1 and TRBJ1-2, is KAGVTQTPRYLIKTRGQQVTLSCSPISGHRSVSWYQQTPGQGLQFLFEYFSETQRNKGNFPGRFSGRQFSNSRSEMNVSTLELGDSALYLCASSPPGSRGYTFGSGTRLTVV.

The V call is TRBV25-1, the J call TRBJ2-1, with 10 bases fitting TRBD2. In germline, CDR1 is MGHDK, CDR2 SYGVNS. Trimming removed 7 bases from V and 8 bases from J; junction bases left unmatched: 20. There are 18 residues in the CDR3. CDR3 loop: CASKQVRSSLAGVDEQFF. In nucleotides, the CDR3 is TGTGCCAGCAAGCAGGTGAGGTCTTCCCTAGCGGGAGTAGATGAGCAGTTCTTC.

The rearrangement links TRBV7-2 to TRBJ1-2; TRBD1 matches at 7 bases. J gave up 8 bases and V 4 bases, and 10 bases lay outside the gene matches. The germline V gene has CDR1 SGHTA and CDR2 FQGNSA. The CDR3 length is 14 residues. CDR3 loop: CASSYARQGGGYTF. CDR3 sequence (DNA): TGTGCCAGCAGCTACGCGCGACAGGGCGGCGGCTACACCTTC.

This chain joins TRBV11-2 and TRBJ1-5; no clear D. The germline gives CDR1 SGHAT, CDR2 FQNNGV. This CDR3 comprises 14 residues. Trimming shortened V by 0 bases and J by 0 bases, and 3 bases separated the two germline ends. The CDR3 region has the DNA TGTGCCAGCAGCTTAGAGTATAGCAATCAGCCCCAGCATTTT. This gives the protein CASSLEYSNQPQHF.

The gene calls are TRBV28 and TRBJ2-1, with 9 bases identical to TRBD2. V shed 7 bases and J 5 bases; nucleotides not matched to a gene: 12. The germline gives CDR1 MDHEN, CDR2 SYDVKM. CDR3 length equals 16 residues. DNA for the CDR3: TGTGCCAGCACCCTATCAGCTAGCGGGAAGGACAATGAGCAGTTCTTC. It specifies CASTLSASGKDNEQFF.

This sequence joins TRBV4-3 and TRBJ2-1; D ambiguous. The CDR3 has 16 amino acids. Germline lookup yields CDR1 LGHNA and CDR2 YSLEER. V lost 1 base to trimming and J lost 2 bases, with 12 bases between them. The DNA for the CDR3 is TGCGCCAGCAGCCAAGGCGGCCGACTGCCCTACAATGAGCAGTTCTTC. It specifies CASSQGGRLPYNEQFF.